The clone carrying this T cell receptor (beta chain) has only a few counts. The antigen is unknown. The sample originates from a study of T-cell memory formation after mild COVID-19. Findings and caveats of the study: Contracting clones, day 15 to 85, had balanced CD4/CD8, and later expanders favored CD4+. CD4+ clones that contracted lay mainly in CM and EM; CD8+ ones lay in EMRA.

TCR alpha and TCR beta cDNA libraries carrying sample barcodes and UMIs came from 5'RACE with constant-segment primers. One entry per CDR3 protein, called by TCRdb with MiXCR from the 5' RACE reads. The table records 350,000 to 500,000 distinct CDR3 sequences, 15% to 20% of them present only once. The V end was cut by 2 bases, the J end by 3 bases, with 7 bases between. Germline-derived CDR1 and CDR2 are ENHRY and SYGVKD. This CDR3 contains 13 residues. This chain joins TRBV10-3 and TRBJ1-2; D is ambiguous. This clonotype originated in a man in his late teens or twenties who had mild COVID-19 (a few samples of this study predate the infection). Cell type and time point are not known. The sequencing sample was made of PBMCs or a T cell subset sorted from them (not recorded which). CDR3 residues: CAISEGSYYGYTF. DNA of the CDR3: TGTGCCATCAGTGAGGGCAGCTACTATGGCTACACCTTC.